This T cell receptor beta chain is drawn from a study of shared clonotypes between healthy human individuals. This table comes from immunoSEQ multiplex PCR, and its TCRdb copy is limited to in-frame clones, with some not included. The table includes nearly 1 million clones, more than 75% detected once. Trimming stripped 4 bases from V and 1 base from J, with 13 bases between. Germline CDR1 and CDR2: PRHDT and FYEKMQ (reference sequence). The CDR3 is 15 amino acids. This chain joins TRBV13 and TRBJ2-5; D gene unclear. This TCR was sampled from a man aged 18 to 29 in good health. Sequences were obtained from memory CD4+ T cells sorted from blood. The subset here: CD45RA-negative fraction. The CDR3 nucleotides read TGTGCCAGCAGCTCGAAATCCGGGCCCCAAGAGACCCAGTACTTC. It specifies CASSSKSGPQETQYF.